This TCR beta chain was retrieved from a study of blood T cell repertoires in COVID-19. Whole-study context: Nucleic acid was either cDNA or gDNA, and it came from T cells, B-cell-depleted T cells, or PBMCs.

This clone was seen only a few times. Original analysis: For nucleated cells, counts were estimated from reference gene primer amplification. TCRdb keeps only in-frame clones here, not all; method: immunoSEQ multiplex PCR. The V and J calls and clone size were taken over from that table, and D and trimming were inferred from the DNA. The data show approximately 130,000 clones, more than 60% seen once. V lost 2 bases, J lost 1 base, and 7 bases lay in between. The CDR3 is made up of 13 amino acids. Germline lookup yields CDR1 SGHRS and CDR2 YFSETQ. The TCR was taken from a woman aged 70-85 years with acute or convalescent COVID-19. The rearrangement links TRBV5-1 to TRBJ2-7; D is perhaps TRBD1 (6 bases). Sequencing input: peripheral blood. CDR3 sequence (DNA): TGCGCCAGCAGCTTCCAGGGGTCCTACGAGCAGTACTTC. Residues: CASSFQGSYEQYF.